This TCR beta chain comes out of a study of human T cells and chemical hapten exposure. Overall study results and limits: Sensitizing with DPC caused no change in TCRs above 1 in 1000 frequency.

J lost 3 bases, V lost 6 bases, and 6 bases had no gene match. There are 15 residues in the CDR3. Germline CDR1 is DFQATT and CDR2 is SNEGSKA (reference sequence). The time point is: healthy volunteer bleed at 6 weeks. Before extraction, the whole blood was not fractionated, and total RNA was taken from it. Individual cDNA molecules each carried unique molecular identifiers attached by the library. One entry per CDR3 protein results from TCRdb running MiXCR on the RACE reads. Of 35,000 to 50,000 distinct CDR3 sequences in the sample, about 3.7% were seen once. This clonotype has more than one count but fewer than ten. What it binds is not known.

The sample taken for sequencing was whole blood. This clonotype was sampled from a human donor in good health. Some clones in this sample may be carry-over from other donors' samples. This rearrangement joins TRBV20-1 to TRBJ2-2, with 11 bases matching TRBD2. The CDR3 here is CSARTSGSYTGELFF. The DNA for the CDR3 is TGCAGTGCACGTACTAGCGGGAGCTACACCGGGGAGCTGTTTTTT.